This T cell receptor beta chain appears in the sequencing data of a study of cytomegalovirus exposure and HLA in healthy donors. This clone appeared a single time. The antigen is undetermined. The primer mix had 60 Vbeta and 13 Jbeta primers. The data were produced by immunoSEQ multiplex PCR, yet TCRdb's version contains in-frame clones alone and is incomplete. There are 130,000 to 150,000 clones in the sample; 74% occur only once, and approximately 4% lies in the top ten. The V and J ends lost 2 bases and 4 bases, in that order; junction bases with no gene match: 3. In germline, CDR1 is MNHEY, CDR2 SMNVEV (reference sequence). The CDR3 is made up of 14 amino acids. Findings and limits, study-wide: A likely sequencing artifact accounted for one observed cluster of highly shared sequence variants. It was taken for granted in presence/absence analyses that sequencing depth across donors was roughly uniform.

This chain links TRBV27 with TRBJ1-2; TRBD1 matches at 8 bases. The receptor comes from a man aged 18-30 years in good health and CMV-seropositive. The specimen sequenced was PBMCs. The CDR3 region has the DNA TGTGCCAGCAGTTTAACCGACAGGGGCTATGGCTACACCTTC. It translates to CASSLTDRGYGYTF.